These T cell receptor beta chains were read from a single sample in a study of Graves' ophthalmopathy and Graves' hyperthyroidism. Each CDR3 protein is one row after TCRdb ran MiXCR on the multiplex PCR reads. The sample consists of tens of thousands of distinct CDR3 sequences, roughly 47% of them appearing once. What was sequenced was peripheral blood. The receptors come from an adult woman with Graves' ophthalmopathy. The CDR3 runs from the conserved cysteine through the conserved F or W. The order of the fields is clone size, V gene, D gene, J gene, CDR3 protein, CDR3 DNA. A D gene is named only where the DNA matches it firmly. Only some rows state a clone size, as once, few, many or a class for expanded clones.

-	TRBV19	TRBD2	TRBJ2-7	CASSSGGGSYEQYF	TGTGCCAGTAGTAGCGGGGGTGGCTCCTACGAGCAGTACTTC
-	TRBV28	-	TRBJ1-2	CASSLTADYGYTF	TGTGCCAGCAGTTTAACGGCGGACTATGGCTACACCTTC
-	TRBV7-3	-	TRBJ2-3	CASTRTVTDTQYF	TGTGCCAGCACTCGGACAGTCACAGATACGCAGTATTTT
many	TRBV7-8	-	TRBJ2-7	CASSPLVLNYEQYF	TGTGCCAGCAGCCCCCTGGTCCTTAACTACGAGCAGTACTTC
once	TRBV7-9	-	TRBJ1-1	CASGLETKAFF	TGTGCCAGCGGCTTGGAGACTAAAGCTTTCTTT
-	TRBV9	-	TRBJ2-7	CASSASPGPIPYEQYF	TGTGCCAGCAGCGCTTCACCGGGACCGATTCCCTACGAGCAGTACTTC
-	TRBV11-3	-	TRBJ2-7	CASSLPGEDWYF	TGTGCCAGCAGCCTTCCAGGGGAGGACTGGTACTTC
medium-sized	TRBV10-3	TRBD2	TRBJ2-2	CAMRPGGGGELFF	TGTGCCATGCGACCTGGGGGGGGCGGGGAGCTGTTTTTT
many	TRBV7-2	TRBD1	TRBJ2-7	CASSFPRTGSYEQYF	TGTGCCAGCAGCTTCCCTCGGACAGGTAGCTACGAGCAGTACTTC
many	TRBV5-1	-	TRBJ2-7	CASSLSTPGEQYF	TGCGCCAGCAGCCTTTCGACGCCGGGGGAGCAGTACTTC
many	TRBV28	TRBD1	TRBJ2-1	CASQDPGTGGGNEQFF	TGTGCCAGCCAAGACCCCGGGACAGGAGGAGGAAATGAGCAGTTCTTC
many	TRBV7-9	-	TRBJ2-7	CASSPRTGSYEQYF	TGTGCCAGCAGCCCAAGGACGGGTTCCTACGAGCAGTACTTC
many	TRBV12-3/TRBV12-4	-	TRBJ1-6	CASRRPGTTNSPLHF	TGTGCCAGCAGACGCCCCGGGACAACGAATTCACCCCTCCACTTT
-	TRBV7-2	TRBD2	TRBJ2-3	CASSFTSGRAGGTQYF	TGTGCCAGCAGCTTTACTAGCGGGAGGGCAGGGGGTACGCAGTATTTT
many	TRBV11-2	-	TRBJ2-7	CASSLDRGEQYF	TGTGCCAGCAGCTTAGACAGGGGCGAGCAGTACTTC
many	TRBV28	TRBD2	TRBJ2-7	CASSFLGARLAGKYEQYF	TGTGCCAGCAGTTTCCTCGGGGCCAGGCTAGCGGGAAAATACGAGCAGTACTTC
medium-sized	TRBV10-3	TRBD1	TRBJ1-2	CAISDRQGARSGYTF	TGTGCCATCAGTGACCGACAGGGGGCTAGGAGCGGCTACACCTTC
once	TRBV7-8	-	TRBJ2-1	CASSSRGSSYNEQFF	TGTGCCAGCAGCTCCAGAGGCAGCTCCTACAATGAGCAGTTCTTC
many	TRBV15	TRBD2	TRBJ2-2	CATSRTLAGRPDGELFF	TGTGCCACCAGCAGGACCTTAGCGGGGAGGCCAGACGGGGAGCTGTTTTTT
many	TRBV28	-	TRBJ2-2	CASSPPGTGELFF	TGTGCCAGCAGTCCTCCGGGCACCGGGGAGCTGTTTTTT
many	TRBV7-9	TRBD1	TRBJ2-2	CASSWRTGDTGELFF	TGTGCCAGCAGCTGGAGGACAGGAGACACCGGGGAGCTGTTTTTT
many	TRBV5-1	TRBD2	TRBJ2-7	CASSPTPLAGVYEQYF	TGCGCCAGCAGCCCCACCCCACTAGCGGGAGTATACGAGCAGTACTTC
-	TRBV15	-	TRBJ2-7	CATSTGDLSYEQYF	TGTGCCACCAGCACCGGGGACCTCTCCTACGAGCAGTACTTC
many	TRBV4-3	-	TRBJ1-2	CASSQDSRGNGYTF	TGCGCCAGCAGCCAAGATAGCAGGGGAAATGGCTACACCTTC
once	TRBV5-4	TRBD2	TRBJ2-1	CASGLARTSGRANEQSF	TGTGCCAGCGGCTTAGCCAGGACTAGCGGGAGGGCGAATGAGCAGTCCTTC
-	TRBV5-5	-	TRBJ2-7	CASSWGGGASYEQYF	TGTGCCAGCAGCTGGGGGGGGGGGGCCTCCTACGAGCAGTACTTC
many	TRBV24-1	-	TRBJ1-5	CATSEGVPGPQHF	TGTGCCACCAGTGAAGGGGTACCGGGGCCCCAGCATTTT
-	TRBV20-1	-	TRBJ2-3	CSANGRFSGSGDTQYF	TGCAGTGCCAACGGACGTTTTAGTGGGAGCGGCGATACGCAGTATTTT
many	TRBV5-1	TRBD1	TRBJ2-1	CASGPGTGSVNEQFF	TGCGCCAGCGGCCCCGGGACAGGGTCGGTCAATGAGCAGTTCTTC
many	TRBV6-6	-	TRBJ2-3	CASIPTSTDTQYF	TGTGCCAGCATCCCAACCAGCACAGATACGCAGTATTTT
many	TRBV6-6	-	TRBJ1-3	CASSYGTTGNTIYF	TGTGCCAGCAGTTACGGCACCACAGGAAACACCATATATTTT
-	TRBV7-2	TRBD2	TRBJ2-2	CASSVVVGLAGVTGELFF	TGTGCCAGCAGCGTTGTAGTGGGACTAGCGGGAGTCACCGGGGAGCTGTTTTTT
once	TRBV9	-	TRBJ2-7	CASSVDPKADTVQYF	TGTGCCAGCAGCGTAGACCCGAAGGCAGATACGGTGCAGTACTTC
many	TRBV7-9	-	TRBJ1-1	CASSFPPQNSEASF	TGTGCCAGCAGCTTCCCCCCTCAGAATTCTGAAGCTTCCTTT
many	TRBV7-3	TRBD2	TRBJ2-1	CASSSLAGGSNEQFF	TGTGCCAGCAGCTCTCTAGCGGGAGGTTCAAATGAGCAGTTCTTC
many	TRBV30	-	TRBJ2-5	CAWAPRQGETQYF	TGTGCCTGGGCCCCCCGGCAAGGAGAGACCCAGTACTTC
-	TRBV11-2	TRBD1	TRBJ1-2	CASSHGTGYGYTF	TGTGCCAGCAGCCACGGGACAGGCTATGGCTACACCTTC
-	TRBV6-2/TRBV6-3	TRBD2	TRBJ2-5	CACSYPMRLAGGQEAQYF	TGTGCCTGCAGTTACCCCATGAGACTAGCGGGGGGCCAAGAGGCCCAGTACTTC
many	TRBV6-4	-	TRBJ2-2	CASSDSEGAGELFF	TGTGCCAGCAGTGACTCGGAGGGCGCCGGGGAGCTGTTTTTT
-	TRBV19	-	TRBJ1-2	CTSSIVGQQYGYTF	TGTACCAGTAGTATTGTGGGACAACAATACGGCTACACCTTC
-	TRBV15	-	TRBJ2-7	CATSTHGGTRYEQYF	TGTGCCACCAGCACCCATGGGGGGACCCGATACGAGCAGTACTTC
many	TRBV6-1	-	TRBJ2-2	CASSELRAGELFF	TGTGCCAGCAGTGAATTGAGAGCCGGGGAGCTGTTTTTT
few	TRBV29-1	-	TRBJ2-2	CSVARDGTGELFF	TGCAGCGTGGCCAGGGATGGCACCGGGGAGCTGTTTTTT
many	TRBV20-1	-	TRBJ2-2	CSAWNLQFRGELFF	TGCAGTGCGTGGAATTTACAGTTTCGAGGGGAGCTGTTTTTT
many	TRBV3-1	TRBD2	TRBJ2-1	CASSQGGSRGEQFF	TGTGCCAGCAGCCAAGGCGGGAGTAGGGGTGAGCAGTTCTTC
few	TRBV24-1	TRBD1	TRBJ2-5	CATSEGTGIETQYF	TGTGCCACCAGTGAGGGGACAGGGATCGAGACCCAGTACTTC